These 13 T cell receptor beta chains were sequenced from one sample in a study of shared clonotypes between healthy human individuals. Libraries were prepared by immunoSEQ multiplex PCR; TCRdb keeps only in-frame clonotypes and omits some of them. In the table there are approximately 980,000 clones, approximately 80% of which are singletons. Sequenced sample: memory CD4+ T cells sorted from blood. Indicated subset: CD45RA-negative fraction. The receptors come from a man between 18 and 29 years old in good health.

V gene TRBV29-1 combines with J gene TRBJ2-3; a possible D gene is TRBD1 (5 bases). Trimming took off 7 bases at V and 2 bases at J, with 13 bases between the two ends. This CDR3 is 13 amino acids long. Germline CDR1 reads SQVTM; CDR2 reads ANQGSEA. CDR3 coding DNA: TGCAGCGCCAAGGGGATCTCCACAGATACGCAGTATTTT. This translates into CSAKGISTDTQYF.

At least ten counts were recorded for this clone. Other nucleotide sequences from this sample produce the same CDR3. This chain joins TRBV5-4 and TRBJ2-3; 10 nucleotides line up with TRBD2. The V segment lost 2 bases and the J segment 3 bases; nucleotides outside the gene matches: 6. Per germline, CDR1 SGHNT and CDR2 YYREEE (reference sequence). This CDR3 is built from 16 residues. The CDR3 DNA follows: TGTGCCAGCAGCTTTAGCGGGGGGAGGAGGACAGATACGCAGTATTTT. Its translation is CASSFSGGRRTDTQYF.

The genes are TRBV9 and TRBJ2-7, with D perhaps assigned TRBD1 or TRBD2 (5 bases each). Germline V gene lookup returns CDR1 SGDLS and CDR2 YYNGEE. Trimming removed 0 bases from V and 1 base from J, with 14 bases in between. CDR3 size: 16 residues. As DNA, the CDR3 is TGTGCCAGCAGCGTAGCCCCCGGGGCAGGGTCCTACGAGCAGTACTTC. It is translated as CASSVAPGAGSYEQYF.

The chain combines TRBV10-3 with TRBJ2-5; tentatively, D is TRBD1 or TRBD2 (5 bases each). The CDR3 is made up of 14 amino acids. The germline V and J ends were trimmed by 6 bases and 2 bases, with 13 bases remaining between them. Per germline, CDR1 ENHRY and CDR2 SYGVKD. This CDR3 is CAIRGDVAQETQYF. The CDR3 DNA sequence: TGTGCCATCAGGGGGGACGTAGCACAAGAGACCCAGTACTTC.

V and J are TRBV6-5 and TRBJ2-5, with 12 bases that match TRBD2. Germline CDR1 and CDR2: MNHEY and SVGAGI. The CDR3 runs to 15 residues. J gave up 5 bases and V 6 bases, and 7 bases lay outside the gene matches. The DNA of the CDR3 is TGTGCCAGCAGCGACGGACTAGCGGGGTATGAGACCCAGTACTTC. Encoded protein: CASSDGLAGYETQYF.

The chain uses TRBV7-2 and TRBJ1-2; D remains ambiguous. Trimming removed 7 bases at V and 2 bases at J, with 8 bases between. Germline loops: CDR1 SGHTA, CDR2 FQGNSA. The CDR3 covers 12 residues. In DNA form, the CDR3 reads TGTGCCAGCACCCTGAGGAACTATGGCTACACCTTC. Its translation is CASTLRNYGYTF.

This chain joins TRBV6-1 and TRBJ1-1, with TRBD1 matching over 7 bases. There are 16 residues in the CDR3. J was trimmed by 0 bases and V by 4 bases; bases with no gene match: 8. The germline V gene has CDR1 MNHNS and CDR2 SASEGT. The CDR3 sequence: CASSGQQGTLNTEAFF. As DNA, the CDR3 is TGTGCCAGCAGTGGTCAACAGGGGACCTTGAACACTGAAGCTTTCTTT.

This chain links TRBV18 with TRBJ2-1; D may be TRBD2 (6 bases). The CDR3 extends over 16 amino acids. Germline lookup yields CDR1 KGHSH and CDR2 LQKENI. V was cut by 4 bases and J by 0 bases, with 13 bases left in between. CDR3 sequence: CASSRLGVSSYNEQFF. The CDR3 coding sequence is TGTGCCAGCTCACGACTAGGGGTCAGCTCCTACAATGAGCAGTTCTTC.

The chain combines TRBV11-2 with TRBJ2-2; 8 nucleotides match TRBD1. From germline, CDR1 is SGHAT and CDR2 FQNNGV. The CDR3 extends over 13 amino acids. Losses at the gene ends were 5 bases for V and 7 bases for J; bases not matched to a gene: 3. The CDR3 sequence: CASSRTGNGELFF. CDR3 bases: TGTGCCAGCAGCCGGACAGGGAACGGGGAGCTGTTTTTT.

The gene calls are TRBV6-6 and TRBJ2-1, with 7 nucleotides matching TRBD1. This CDR3 spans 15 amino acids. Trimming removed 6 bases from V and 5 bases from J; junction bases left unmatched: 10. Per the germline V gene, CDR1 is MNHNY and CDR2 is SVGAGI (reference sequence). The DNA of the CDR3 is TGTGCCAGCAGAGGACCCGGGACAGAGAACAATGAGCAGTTCTTC. Protein product: CASRGPGTENNEQFF.

The sample holds one count of this clone. The genes are TRBV5-1 and TRBJ2-2, with D possibly being TRBD1 or TRBD2 (5 bases each). The CDR3 contains 17 residues. V lost 0 bases and J 4 bases, leaving 16 bases between the germline ends. Germline V gene sequence: CDR1 SGHRS, CDR2 YFSETQ. Here the CDR3 DNA reads TGCGCCAGCAGCTTGGTTTCTCGAGGGGCAGGCACCGGGGAGCTGTTTTTT. This codes for CASSLVSRGAGTGELFF.

As concerns this clone: One junction end disagrees with the germline gene, perhaps due to a read error. The V call is TRBV2, the J call TRBJ1-4, with D possibly TRBD1 on 6 matching bases. The CDR3 totals 13 residues. CDR1 and CDR2 (germline): SNHLY, FYNNEI. The CDR3 is CASNEGGREKLFF. The CDR3, as DNA: TGTGCCAGCAATGAAGGGGGAAGGGAAAAACTGTTTTTT.

V gene TRBV6-1 combines with J gene TRBJ2-1, with 9 bases lining up with TRBD2. Trimming cost V 0 bases and J 0 bases; bases outside gene matches: 3. Germline V lookup: CDR1 MNHNS, CDR2 SASEGT. This CDR3 has 17 residues. The DNA of the CDR3 is TGTGCCAGCAGTGAAGCCCTAGCGGGGAGCTCCTACAATGAGCAGTTCTTC. This translates into CASSEALAGSSYNEQFF.